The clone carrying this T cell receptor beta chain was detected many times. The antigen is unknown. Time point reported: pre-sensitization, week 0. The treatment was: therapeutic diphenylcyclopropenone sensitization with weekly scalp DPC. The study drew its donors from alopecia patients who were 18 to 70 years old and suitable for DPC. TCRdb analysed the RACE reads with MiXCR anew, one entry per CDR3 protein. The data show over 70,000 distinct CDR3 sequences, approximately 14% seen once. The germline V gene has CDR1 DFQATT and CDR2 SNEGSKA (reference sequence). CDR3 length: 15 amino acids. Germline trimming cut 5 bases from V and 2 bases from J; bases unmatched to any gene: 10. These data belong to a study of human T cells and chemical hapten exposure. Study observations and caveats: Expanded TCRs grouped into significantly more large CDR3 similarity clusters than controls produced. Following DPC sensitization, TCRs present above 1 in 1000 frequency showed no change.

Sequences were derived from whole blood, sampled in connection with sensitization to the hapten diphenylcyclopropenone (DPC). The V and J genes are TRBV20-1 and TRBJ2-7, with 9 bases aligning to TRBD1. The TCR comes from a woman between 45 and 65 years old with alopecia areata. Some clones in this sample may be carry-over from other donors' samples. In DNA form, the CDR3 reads TGCAGTGCTTTCGCCGGGACAGGGAGTCCCTACGAGCAGTACTTC. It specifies CSAFAGTGSPYEQYF.